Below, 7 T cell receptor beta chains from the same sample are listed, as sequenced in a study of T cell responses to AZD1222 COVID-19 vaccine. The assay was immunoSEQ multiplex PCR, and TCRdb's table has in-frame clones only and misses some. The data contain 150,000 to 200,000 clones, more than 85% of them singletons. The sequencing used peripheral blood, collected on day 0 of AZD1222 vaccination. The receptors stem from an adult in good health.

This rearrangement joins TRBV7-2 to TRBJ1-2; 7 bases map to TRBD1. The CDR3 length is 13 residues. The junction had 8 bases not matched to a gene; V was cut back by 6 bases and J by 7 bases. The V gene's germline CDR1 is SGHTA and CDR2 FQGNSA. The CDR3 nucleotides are TGTGCCAGCAGGCCAGGGGGAAGCGGTGGCTACACCTTC. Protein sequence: CASRPGGSGGYTF.

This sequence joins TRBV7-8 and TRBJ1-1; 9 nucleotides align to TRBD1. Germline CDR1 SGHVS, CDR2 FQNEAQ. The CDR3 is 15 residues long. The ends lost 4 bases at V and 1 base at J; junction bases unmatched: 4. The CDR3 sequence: CASSSDRGRNTEAFF. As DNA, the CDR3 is TGTGCCAGCAGCTCCGACAGGGGGAGGAACACTGAAGCTTTCTTT.

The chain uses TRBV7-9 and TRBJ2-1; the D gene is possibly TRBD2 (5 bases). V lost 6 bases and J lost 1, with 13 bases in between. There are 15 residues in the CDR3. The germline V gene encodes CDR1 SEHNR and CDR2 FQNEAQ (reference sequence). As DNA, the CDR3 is TGTGCCAGCAGATCAATAGGAGGTTCCTACAATGAGCAGTTCTTC. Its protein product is CASRSIGGSYNEQFF.

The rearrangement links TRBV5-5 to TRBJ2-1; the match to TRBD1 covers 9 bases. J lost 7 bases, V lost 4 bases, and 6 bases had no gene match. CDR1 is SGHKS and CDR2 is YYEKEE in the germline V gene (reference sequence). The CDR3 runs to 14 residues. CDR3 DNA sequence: TGTGCCAGCAGCCAGACACAGGGGGCGAATGAGCAGTTCTTC. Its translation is CASSQTQGANEQFF.

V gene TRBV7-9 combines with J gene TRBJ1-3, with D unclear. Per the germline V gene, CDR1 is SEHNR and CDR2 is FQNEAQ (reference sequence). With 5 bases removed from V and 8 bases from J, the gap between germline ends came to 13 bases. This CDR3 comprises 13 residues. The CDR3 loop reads CASSPSRVDTIYF. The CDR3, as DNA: TGTGCCAGCAGCCCCTCGAGGGTCGACACCATATATTTT.

The CDR3, as DNA: TGTGCCAGCAGTGAACAGGGTAACGGCTACACCTTC. Amino acid sequence: CASSEQGNGYTF. The chain carries TRBV2 and TRBJ1-2, with TRBD1 as a possible D gene (5 bases). Looked up from germline, CDR1 is SNHLY and CDR2 is FYNNEI. V gave up 2 bases and J gave up 8 bases, with 9 bases separating them. The CDR3 has 12 amino acids.

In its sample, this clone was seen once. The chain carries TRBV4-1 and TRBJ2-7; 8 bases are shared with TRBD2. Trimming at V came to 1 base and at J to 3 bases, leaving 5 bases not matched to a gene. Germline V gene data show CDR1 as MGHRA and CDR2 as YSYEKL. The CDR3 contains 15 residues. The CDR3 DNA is TGCGCCAGCAGCCAAGTTTCGACTAGCGTCTACGAGCAGTACTTC. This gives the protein CASSQVSTSVYEQYF.